Below are 16 T cell receptor beta chains sequenced from a single sample in a study of post-analysis software for immune sequencing data. Study-level results: Four to six TRBV segments were significantly more frequent in patients than in controls. TRBV5-6, TRBV5-1 and TRBV20-1 were among these segments.

Unique molecular identifiers were present in the TCR beta cDNA libraries. From the PCR reads, TCRdb called clonotypes with MiXCR, one entry per CDR3 protein. Here the sample spans more than 450,000 distinct CDR3 sequences, about a third being singletons. Their antigens remain unidentified. The sequenced material came from blood. Receptors originate from a girl aged 2-17 years with multiple sclerosis.

The V call is TRBV29-1, the J call TRBJ2-5; D ambiguous. The V and J ends lost 0 bases and 4 bases respectively, with 15 bases between them. Germline V gene data show CDR1 as SQVTM and CDR2 as ANQGSEA. The CDR3 is made up of 15 amino acids. CDR3 coding DNA: TGCAGCGTTGAAGAAATCGGAGTGGTGGGAGAGACCCAGTACTTC. Protein: CSVEEIGVVGETQYF.

The CDR3 DNA reads TGCAGTGCGGATAGGGCTAGCGGGGGGCCAGAGTACTTC. It codes for CSADRASGGPEYF. The V and J genes are TRBV20-1 and TRBJ2-5, with TRBD2 matching 11 bases. This CDR3 has 13 residues. Per the germline V gene, CDR1 is DFQATT and CDR2 is SNEGSKA (reference sequence). J lost 12 bases, V lost 6 bases, and 12 bases had no gene match.

The V call is TRBV5-1, the J call TRBJ2-1; TRBD1 aligns across 7 bases. The J segment lost 5 bases and the V segment lost 0 bases, leaving 8 bases of the junction unmatched. Per the germline V gene, CDR1 is SGHRS and CDR2 is YFSETQ. The CDR3 has 16 residues. CDR3 nucleotides: TGCGCCAGCAGCTTGGCCGGTACAGGGGCGAACAATGAGCAGTTCTTC. This gives the protein CASSLAGTGANNEQFF.

CDR3 residues: CSATSGGGQPQHF. The CDR3 bases are TGCAGTGCTACTTCGGGGGGCGGTCAGCCCCAGCATTTT. The chain carries TRBV20-1 and TRBJ1-5; perhaps TRBD1 as D (6 bases). The germline V gene has CDR1 DFQATT and CDR2 SNEGSKA (reference sequence). The CDR3 covers 13 residues. With 4 bases removed from V and 6 bases from J, the gap between germline ends came to 13 bases.

The J gene is TRBJ2-3, the V gene TRBV4-2, with D perhaps matching TRBD1 or TRBD2 (5 bases each). This CDR3 comprises 16 residues. Germline loops: CDR1 LGHNA, CDR2 YNFKEQ. V dropped 4 bases and J dropped 6 bases, with 20 bases sitting between them. The DNA for the CDR3 is TGTGCCAGCAGCCTAGAAGGGACCTTGGCGTCGGATACGCAGTATTTT. Protein: CASSLEGTLASDTQYF.

The chain links TRBV12-3 or TRBV12-4 to TRBJ2-3, with TRBD2 matching over 10 bases. This CDR3 has 18 residues. V shed 5 bases and J 1 base; nucleotides not matched to a gene: 12. The CDR3 sequence is CASSRLAGVVKGTDTQYF. CDR3 sequence (DNA): TGTGCCAGCAGTAGGCTAGCGGGGGTCGTGAAGGGCACAGATACGCAGTATTTT.

This chain joins TRBV3-1 and TRBJ2-7; TRBD2 matches 12 bases. Germline assignment: CDR1 LGHDT and CDR2 YNNKEL (reference sequence). V dropped 1 base and J dropped 0; count of bases not matched to a gene: 4. The CDR3 contains 17 residues. The CDR3 sequence: CASSQGTSGAISYEQYF. The CDR3 DNA reads as TGTGCCAGCAGCCAAGGGACTAGCGGGGCAATCTCCTACGAGCAGTACTTC.

The gene calls are TRBV7-2 and TRBJ2-1; TRBD2 aligns across 11 bases. With 5 bases clipped from V and 8 bases from J, the junction kept 11 bases outside the gene matches. CDR3 length: 16 amino acids. CDR1 and CDR2 from the germline V gene are SGHTA and FQGNSA. DNA of the CDR3: TGTGCCAGCAGCCCCAGGTTGGGACTAGCGGACTATGAGCAGTTCTTC. It specifies CASSPRLGLADYEQFF.

This clonotype has a single count. V usage is TRBV9 and J usage is TRBJ2-2; the match to TRBD1 covers 7 bases. This CDR3 comprises 14 residues. Germline CDR1 is SGDLS and CDR2 is YYNGEE. Trimming removed 3 bases from V and 6 bases from J; junction bases left unmatched: 5. CDR3 sequence (DNA): TGTGCCAGCAGCGCAAGACAGGGCCCCGGGGAGCTGTTTTTT. This translates into CASSARQGPGELFF.

The J gene is TRBJ1-2, the V gene TRBV12-3 or TRBV12-4, with D tentatively TRBD1 (6 bases). V was clipped by 3 bases and J by 10 bases, with 12 bases between them. The CDR3 is made up of 12 amino acids. This chain's CDR3 is CASSLGGAPYTF. CDR3 DNA: TGTGCCAGCAGTTTGGGGGGGGCGCCCTACACCTTC.

This clonotype was detected only a few times. The chain couples TRBV6-5 to TRBJ1-1; TRBD1 matches 8 bases. CDR1 and CDR2 from the germline V gene are MNHEY and SVGAGI. Trimming cost V 9 bases and J 0 bases; bases outside gene matches: 3. This CDR3 spans 13 amino acids. In DNA form, the CDR3 reads TGTGCCAGTATACAGGGGGTGAACACTGAAGCTTTCTTT. Encoded protein: CASIQGVNTEAFF.

This clonotype has just a few counts. This chain links TRBV29-1 with TRBJ1-5; TRBD1 matches 8 bases. V was pared by 4 bases and J by 4 bases, with 3 bases of the junction left unmatched. The CDR3 has 13 amino acids. Germline CDR1 and CDR2: SQVTM and ANQGSEA. The CDR3: CSVGTGPNQPQHF. CDR3 DNA: TGCAGCGTTGGGACAGGGCCGAATCAGCCCCAGCATTTT.

This clonotype has only a few counts. The genes are TRBV6-5 and TRBJ1-2, with no clear D. V was shortened by 8 bases and J by 2 bases, with 9 bases between the two germline ends. The germline V gene has CDR1 MNHEY and CDR2 SVGAGI. The CDR3 is made up of 12 amino acids. CDR3 loop: CASGPFNYGYTF. CDR3 nucleotide sequence: TGTGCCAGCGGTCCGTTCAACTATGGCTACACCTTC.

The V gene is TRBV25-1, the J gene TRBJ2-5, with 7 bases that match TRBD2. The CDR3 sequence is 13 residues long. V gave up 1 base and J gave up 9 bases; unmatched junction bases: 5. Germline assignment: CDR1 MGHDK and CDR2 SYGVNS. CDR3 nucleotide sequence: TGTGCCAGCAGTGAATGGGGGGGGGTGGCCCAGTACTTC. Its translation: CASSEWGGVAQYF.

The chain combines TRBV20-1 with TRBJ2-5; D may be TRBD1 (6 bases). Germline V gives CDR1 DFQATT, CDR2 SNEGSKA (reference sequence). The CDR3 has 15 amino acids. Trimming took 7 bases from V and 7 from J, leaving 25 bases between them. The CDR3 loop reads CSGADRVASTGTQYF. The CDR3 DNA follows: TGCAGTGGCGCAGATAGGGTAGCGTCGACAGGGACCCAGTACTTC.

This clonotype showed up just a few times. The chain joins TRBV5-6 to TRBJ2-3; D unclear. V was pared by 2 bases and J by 6 bases, with 7 bases between. Germline values: CDR1 SGHDT, CDR2 YYEEEE. There are 12 residues in the CDR3. This CDR3 is CASSLFSDTQYF. The CDR3 bases are TGTGCCAGCAGCTTATTCTCCGATACGCAGTATTTT.